A selection of T cell receptor beta chains follows, all from one sample in a study of immune evolution from preneoplasia to lung adenocarcinoma. Sequencing used immunoSEQ multiplex PCR; TCRdb keeps in-frame clones, though not all of them. Counted here are roughly 6,100 clones, approximately 80% occurring once; the ten biggest clones make up 6.1%. Sequenced input: FFPE adjacent normal lung tissue. The receptors were sampled from a donor aged 70 or older with lung adenocarcinoma. CDR3s include the opening cysteine and the closing phenylalanine or tryptophan. D genes are given only for firm matches. The size field is filled for only some rows; it gives once, few, many or a size class.

TRBJ1-1 once . TRBV7-3 CASSQTMNTEAFF TGTGCCAGCAGCCAAACGATGAACACTGAAGCTTTCTTT
TRBJ2-5 . TRBD2 TRBV5-1 CASSLALAAGETQYF TGCGCCAGCAGCTTGGCTCTAGCGGCAGGAGAGACCCAGTACTTC
TRBJ2-3 few . TRBV7-2 CASSQQQAKTDTQYF TGTGCCAGCAGCCAGCAGCAGGCTAAAACAGATACGCAGTATTTT
TRBJ2-7 few TRBD2 TRBV6-5 CATQGSSGSSYEQYF TGTGCCACCCAAGGTTCTAGCGGGAGCTCCTACGAGCAGTACTTC
TRBJ2-5 once . TRBV5-1 CASSQVQGKETQYF TGCGCCAGCAGCCAAGTACAGGGAAAAGAGACCCAGTACTTC
TRBJ1-1 . . TRBV10-2 CASSEGWTEAFF TGCGCCAGCAGTGAAGGCTGGACTGAAGCTTTCTTT
TRBJ1-2 . . TRBV2 CASSEDRDTVEYGYTF TGTGCCAGCAGTGAAGACAGGGACACGGTAGAGTATGGCTACACCTTC
TRBJ1-1 few . TRBV30 CAWMPGPLMNTEAFF TGTGCCTGGATGCCGGGACCCCTCATGAACACTGAAGCTTTCTTT
TRBJ2-6 . TRBD1 TRBV7-9 CASSDRDRGYGANVLTF TGTGCCAGCAGCGACCGGGACAGGGGGTATGGGGCCAACGTCCTGACTTTC
TRBJ2-1 . . TRBV5-4 CASSLVQGSNNEQFF TGTGCCAGCAGCTTGGTCCAGGGGTCTAACAATGAGCAGTTCTTC
TRBJ2-1 . . TRBV7-9 CASSLDYYEQFF TGTGCCAGCAGCTTAGATTACTATGAGCAGTTCTTC
TRBJ1-1 . . TRBV6-1 CASSEWVTTEAFF TGTGCCAGCAGTGAATGGGTAACGACTGAAGCTTTCTTT
TRBJ1-1 . TRBD1 TRBV5-1 CASSSGQGVSEAFF TGCGCCAGCAGCTCCGGACAGGGAGTCTCTGAAGCTTTCTTT
TRBJ1-4 few . TRBV29-1 CSVEGMGNEKLFF TGCAGCGTTGAGGGGATGGGTAATGAAAAACTGTTTTTT
TRBJ2-6 . . TRBV19 CASSMEGAGANVLTF TGTGCCAGTAGTATGGAGGGGGCTGGGGCCAACGTCCTGACTTTC
TRBJ1-1 . . TRBV2 CASMWGGTEAFF TGTGCCAGCATGTGGGGGGGGACTGAAGCTTTCTTT
TRBJ2-3 . . TRBV7-3 CASSRDAANTQYF TGTGCCAGCAGCCGGGATGCCGCAAATACGCAGTATTTT
TRBJ1-1 . TRBD1 TRBV5-1 CASSTGTVNTEAFF TGCGCCAGCAGCACCGGGACAGTGAACACTGAAGCTTTCTTT
TRBJ2-3 . TRBD2 TRBV7-2 CASSLVAGGADTQYF TGTGCCAGCAGCTTAGTAGCGGGAGGGGCGGATACGCAGTATTTT
TRBJ2-7 once . TRBV13 CASSLRAGTYEQYF TGTGCCAGCAGCTTGAGGGCGGGAACCTACGAGCAGTACTTC
TRBJ2-7 . TRBD2 TRBV5-1 CASSGTSGRLGEQYF TGCGCCAGCAGCGGAACTAGCGGGAGATTGGGCGAGCAGTACTTC
TRBJ1-2 once . TRBV5-1 CASSFLQGRDYGYTF TGCGCCAGCAGCTTTCTCCAGGGTCGAGACTATGGCTACACCTTC
TRBJ2-1 . . TRBV7-9 CASRKDSHLGNEQFF TGTGCCAGCAGGAAGGACTCACACCTTGGCAATGAGCAGTTCTTC
TRBJ1-2 . . TRBV6-5 CASSYSMGEGTYGYTF TGTGCCAGCAGTTACTCGATGGGTGAAGGGACCTATGGCTACACCTTC
TRBJ2-7 . . TRBV6-5 CASSYSGNSYEQYF TGTGCCAGCAGTTACTCTGGCAACTCCTACGAGCAGTACTTC
TRBJ2-1 . TRBD2 TRBV7-9 CASSPRGLAGVYEQFF TGTGCCAGCAGCCCAAGAGGACTAGCGGGAGTATACGAGCAGTTCTTC
TRBJ2-4 . . TRBV7-9 CASSPPGQQNIQYF TGTGCCAGCAGTCCCCCGGGACAACAAAACATTCAGTACTTC
TRBJ2-5 . TRBD2 TRBV13 CASRELAGGQETQYF TGTGCCAGCAGAGAACTAGCGGGAGGGCAAGAGACCCAGTACTTC
TRBJ2-1 once TRBD2 TRBV7-9 CASLLAGGATNEQFF TGTGCCAGCTTACTAGCGGGAGGTGCGACCAATGAGCAGTTCTTC
TRBJ1-3 . TRBD1 TRBV5-4 CASSRDRAGSGNTIYF TGTGCCAGCAGCCGGGACAGGGCCGGCTCTGGAAACACCATATATTTT
TRBJ1-1 . TRBD1 TRBV6-5 CASKSTGHTEAFF TGTGCCAGCAAATCGACAGGGCACACTGAAGCTTTCTTT
TRBJ2-6 . . TRBV7-6 CASRLGSGANVLTF TGTGCCAGCAGATTGGGGTCAGGGGCCAACGTCCTGACTTTC
TRBJ2-1 . TRBD2 TRBV15 CATSRGGLGRLSEQFF TGTGCCACCAGCAGAGGGGGACTAGGGAGGCTCTCTGAACAGTTCTTC
TRBJ2-7 . TRBD2 TRBV11-3 CASSTTDSGVNSYEQYF TGTGCCAGCAGCACTACCGATAGCGGGGTTAACTCCTACGAGCAGTACTTC
TRBJ2-7 few . TRBV29-1 CSVRGFSYEQYF TGCAGCGTTAGAGGGTTCTCCTACGAGCAGTACTTC
TRBJ2-1 medium-sized . TRBV4-2 CASSQVGTGSSYNEQFF TGTGCCAGCAGCCAAGTGGGGACTGGGTCCTCCTACAATGAGCAGTTCTTC
TRBJ2-1 . . TRBV11-3 CASSLDPGPRQFF TGTGCCAGCAGCTTAGATCCGGGCCCCAGACAATTCTTC
TRBJ1-4 . . TRBV30 CAWTRRRHDEKLFF TGTGCCTGGACCCGGCGAAGGCACGATGAAAAACTGTTTTTT
TRBJ2-3 . TRBD1 TRBV4-1 CASSQGDPKQGLSTDTQYF TGCGCCAGCAGCCAAGGAGACCCAAAACAGGGGTTGAGCACAGATACGCAGTATTTT
TRBJ1-1 . . TRBV4-3 CASSQEGGNTEAFF TGCGCCAGCAGCCAAGAAGGTGGGAACACTGAAGCTTTCTTT
TRBJ2-1 . . TRBV27 CASSLSNYNEQFF TGTGCCAGCAGTTTATCCAACTACAATGAGCAGTTCTTC